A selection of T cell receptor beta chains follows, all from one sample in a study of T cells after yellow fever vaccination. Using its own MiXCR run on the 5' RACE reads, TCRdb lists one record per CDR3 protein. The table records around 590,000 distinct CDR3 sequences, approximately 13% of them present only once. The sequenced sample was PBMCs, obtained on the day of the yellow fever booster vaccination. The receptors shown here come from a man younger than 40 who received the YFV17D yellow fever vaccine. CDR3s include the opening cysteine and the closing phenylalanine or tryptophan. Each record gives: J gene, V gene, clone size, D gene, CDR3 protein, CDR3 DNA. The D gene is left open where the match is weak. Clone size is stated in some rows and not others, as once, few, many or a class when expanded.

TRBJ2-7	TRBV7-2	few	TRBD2	CASSRLAGLYEQYF	TGTGCCAGCAGTCGACTAGCGGGTCTCTACGAGCAGTACTTC
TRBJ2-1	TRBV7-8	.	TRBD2	CASSSPGGSFYNEQFF	TGTGCCAGCAGCAGCCCCGGCGGGAGTTTCTACAATGAGCAGTTCTTC
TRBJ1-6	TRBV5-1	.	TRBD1	CASSFSGTADSPLHF	TGCGCCAGCAGCTTTTCCGGGACAGCGGATTCACCCCTCCACTTT
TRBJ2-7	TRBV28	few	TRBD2	CASTNSGSSYEQYF	TGTGCCAGCACCAATAGCGGGAGTAGTTACGAGCAGTACTTC
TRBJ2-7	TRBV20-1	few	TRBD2	CSAKGLAYEQYF	TGCAGTGCTAAAGGACTAGCTTACGAGCAGTACTTC
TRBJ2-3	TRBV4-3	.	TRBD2	CASSPSEGLAGGPQYF	TGCGCCAGCAGCCCCTCCGAGGGACTAGCGGGAGGCCCGCAGTATTTT
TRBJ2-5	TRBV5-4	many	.	CASSLATFQETQYF	TGTGCCAGCAGCTTGGCTACTTTTCAAGAGACCCAGTACTTC
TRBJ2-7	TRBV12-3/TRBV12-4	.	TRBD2	CASSFVAGEAGQYF	TGTGCCAGCAGTTTTGTAGCGGGGGAAGCGGGGCAGTACTTC
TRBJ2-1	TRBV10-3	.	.	CATSPVTVTLSEQFF	TGTGCCACTAGCCCCGTGACAGTGACCCTTAGTGAGCAGTTCTTC
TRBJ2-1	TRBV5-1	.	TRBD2	CASSGLAGGLNNEQFF	TGCGCCAGCAGCGGTCTAGCGGGAGGGCTAAACAATGAGCAGTTCTTC
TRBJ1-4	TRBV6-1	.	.	CASRTTGSTNEKLFF	TGTGCCAGCAGGACCACAGGGTCAACTAATGAAAAACTGTTTTTT
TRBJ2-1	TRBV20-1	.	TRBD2	CSAASGGGEQFF	TGCAGTGCGGCTAGCGGGGGGGGAGAGCAGTTCTTC
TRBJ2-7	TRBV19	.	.	CASSPNGGPDGQYF	TGTGCCAGTAGTCCCAACGGAGGGCCAGACGGGCAGTACTTC
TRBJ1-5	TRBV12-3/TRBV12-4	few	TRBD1	CASSSPDRGNQPQHF	TGTGCCAGCAGTTCTCCGGACAGGGGCAATCAGCCCCAGCATTTT
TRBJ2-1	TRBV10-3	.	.	CAISARENEQFF	TGTGCCATCAGTGCACGGGAAAATGAGCAGTTCTTC
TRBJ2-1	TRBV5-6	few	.	CASSLASAIYNEQFF	TGTGCCAGCAGCTTGGCTAGCGCGATATACAATGAGCAGTTCTTC
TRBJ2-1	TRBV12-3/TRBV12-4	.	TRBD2	CASGLSSGYNEQFF	TGTGCCAGCGGGCTTTCTAGCGGATACAATGAGCAGTTCTTC
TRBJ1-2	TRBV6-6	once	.	CASSPGVVYGYTF	TGTGCCAGCAGTCCAGGCGTCGTATATGGCTACACCTTC
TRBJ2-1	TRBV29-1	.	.	CSAFWGSVNEQFF	TGCAGCGCCTTCTGGGGGTCAGTCAATGAGCAGTTCTTC
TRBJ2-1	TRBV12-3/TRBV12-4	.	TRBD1	CASSLMRQGYNEQFF	TGTGCCAGCAGTTTAATGAGACAGGGGTACAATGAGCAGTTCTTC
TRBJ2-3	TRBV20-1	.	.	CSERDVRTDTQYF	TGCAGTGAGCGTGATGTCCGCACAGATACGCAGTATTTT
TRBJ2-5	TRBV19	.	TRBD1	CASRPPGQGETQYF	TGTGCCAGTAGGCCACCGGGACAGGGAGAGACCCAGTACTTC
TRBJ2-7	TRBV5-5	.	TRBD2	CASSLTGTSAREQYF	TGTGCCAGCAGCCTGACCGGGACTAGCGCGCGGGAGCAGTACTTC
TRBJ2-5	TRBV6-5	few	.	CASSYRGRSGAITGETQYF	TGTGCCAGCAGTTACAGGGGCAGGAGTGGAGCGATTACAGGAGAGACCCAGTACTTC
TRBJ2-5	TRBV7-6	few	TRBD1	CASSQQGRQETQYF	TGTGCCAGCAGCCAACAGGGGCGCCAAGAGACCCAGTACTTC
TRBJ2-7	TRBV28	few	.	CASSFEGYEQYF	TGTGCCAGCAGTTTTGAGGGTTACGAGCAGTACTTC
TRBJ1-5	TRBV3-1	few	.	CASGSSNGQPQHF	TGTGCCAGCGGGTCGTCAAACGGCCAGCCCCAGCATTTT
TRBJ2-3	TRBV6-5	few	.	CASSYDGRRSSTDTQYF	TGTGCCAGCAGTTACGACGGGAGAAGATCTAGCACAGATACGCAGTATTTT
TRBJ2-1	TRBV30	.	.	CAWDRQVPNEQFF	TGTGCCTGGGACCGACAGGTACCCAATGAGCAGTTCTTC
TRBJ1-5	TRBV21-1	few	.	CASSKASPGSGQPQHF	TGTGCCAGCAGCAAAGCGTCCCCAGGGTCGGGTCAGCCCCAGCATTTT
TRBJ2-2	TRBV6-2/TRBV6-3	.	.	CASSTRGPGHTGELFF	TGTGCCAGCAGTACCCGGGGCCCGGGGCACACCGGGGAGCTGTTTTTT
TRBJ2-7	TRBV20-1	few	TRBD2	CSASGGGYEQYF	TGCAGTGCCTCGGGCGGGGGCTACGAGCAGTACTTC